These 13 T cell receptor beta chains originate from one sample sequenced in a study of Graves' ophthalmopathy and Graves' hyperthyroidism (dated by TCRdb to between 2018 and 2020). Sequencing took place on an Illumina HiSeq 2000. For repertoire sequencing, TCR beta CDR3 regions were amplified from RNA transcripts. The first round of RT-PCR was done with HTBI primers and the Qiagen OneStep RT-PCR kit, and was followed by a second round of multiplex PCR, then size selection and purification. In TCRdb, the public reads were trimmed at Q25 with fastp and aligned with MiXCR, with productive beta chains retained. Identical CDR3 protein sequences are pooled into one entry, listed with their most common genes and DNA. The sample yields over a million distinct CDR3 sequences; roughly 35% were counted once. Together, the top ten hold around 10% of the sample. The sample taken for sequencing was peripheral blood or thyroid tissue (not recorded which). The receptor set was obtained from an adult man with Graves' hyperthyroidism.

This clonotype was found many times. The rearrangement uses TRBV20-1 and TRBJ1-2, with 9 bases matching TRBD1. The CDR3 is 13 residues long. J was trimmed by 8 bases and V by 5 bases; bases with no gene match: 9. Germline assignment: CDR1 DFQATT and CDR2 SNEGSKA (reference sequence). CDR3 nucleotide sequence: TGCAGTGCTGCGAAACAGGGGGCTGACGGCTACACCTTC. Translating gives CSAAKQGADGYTF.

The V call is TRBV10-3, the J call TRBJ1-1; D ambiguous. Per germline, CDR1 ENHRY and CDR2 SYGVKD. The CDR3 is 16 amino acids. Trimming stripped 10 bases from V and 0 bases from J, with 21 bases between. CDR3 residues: CASRASGVGLNTEAFF. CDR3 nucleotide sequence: TGTGCCAGCAGAGCCTCCGGGGTGGGCCTGAACACTGAAGCTTTCTTT.

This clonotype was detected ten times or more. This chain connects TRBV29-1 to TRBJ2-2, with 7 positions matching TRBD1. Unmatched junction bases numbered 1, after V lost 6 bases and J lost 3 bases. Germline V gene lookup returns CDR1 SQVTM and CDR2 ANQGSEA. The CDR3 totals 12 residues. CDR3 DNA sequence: TGCAGCGTAACAGGGGACACCGGGGAGCTGTTTTTT. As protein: CSVTGDTGELFF.

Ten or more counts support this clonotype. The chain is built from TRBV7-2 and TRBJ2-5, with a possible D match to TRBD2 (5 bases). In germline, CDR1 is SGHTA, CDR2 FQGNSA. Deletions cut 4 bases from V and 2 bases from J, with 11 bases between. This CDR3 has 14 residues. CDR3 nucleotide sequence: TGTGCCAGCAGCTCAATAGCGAGACAAGAGACCCAGTACTTC. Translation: CASSSIARQETQYF.

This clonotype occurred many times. The CDR3 loop reads CSVDLGSGGGYEQYF. The CDR3 nucleotides are TGCAGCGTCGACCTCGGGTCGGGGGGTGGGTACGAGCAGTACTTC. The rearrangement uses TRBV29-1 and TRBJ2-7; 7 positions match TRBD2. The ends lost 6 bases at V and 4 bases at J; junction bases unmatched: 15. This CDR3 is 15 amino acids long. Germline CDR1 and CDR2: SQVTM and ANQGSEA.

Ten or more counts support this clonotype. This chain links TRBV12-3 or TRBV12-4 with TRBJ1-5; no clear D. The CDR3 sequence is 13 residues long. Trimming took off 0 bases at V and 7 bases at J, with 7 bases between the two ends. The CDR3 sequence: CASSLAFSQPQHF. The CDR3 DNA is TGTGCCAGCAGTTTAGCTTTTTCCCAGCCCCAGCATTTT.

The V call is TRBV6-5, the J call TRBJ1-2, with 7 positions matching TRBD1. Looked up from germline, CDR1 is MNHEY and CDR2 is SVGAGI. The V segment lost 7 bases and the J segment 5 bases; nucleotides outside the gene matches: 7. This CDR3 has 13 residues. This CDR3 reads CASMGGTAYGYTF. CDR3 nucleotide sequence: TGTGCCAGCATGGGCGGGACAGCTTATGGCTACACCTTC.

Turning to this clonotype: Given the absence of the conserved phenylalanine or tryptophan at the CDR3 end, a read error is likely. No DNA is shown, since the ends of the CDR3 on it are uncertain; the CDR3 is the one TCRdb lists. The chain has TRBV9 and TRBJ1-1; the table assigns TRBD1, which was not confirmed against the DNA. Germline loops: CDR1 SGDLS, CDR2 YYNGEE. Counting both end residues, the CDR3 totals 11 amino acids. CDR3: CASSPFLTGLS.

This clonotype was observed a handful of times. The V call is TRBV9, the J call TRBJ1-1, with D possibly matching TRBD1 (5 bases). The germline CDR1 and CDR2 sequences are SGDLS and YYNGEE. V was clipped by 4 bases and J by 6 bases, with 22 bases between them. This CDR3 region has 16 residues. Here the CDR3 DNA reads TGTGCCAGCAGCTCTCAACCGATTGGGACTGGCTCTGAAGCTTTCTTT. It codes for CASSSQPIGTGSEAFF.

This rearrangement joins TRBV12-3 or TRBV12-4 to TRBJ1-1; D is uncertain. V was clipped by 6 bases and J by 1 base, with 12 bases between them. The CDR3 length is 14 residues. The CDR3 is CASRPLGGNTEAFF. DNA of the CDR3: TGTGCCAGCAGACCCTTGGGCGGGAACACTGAAGCTTTCTTT.

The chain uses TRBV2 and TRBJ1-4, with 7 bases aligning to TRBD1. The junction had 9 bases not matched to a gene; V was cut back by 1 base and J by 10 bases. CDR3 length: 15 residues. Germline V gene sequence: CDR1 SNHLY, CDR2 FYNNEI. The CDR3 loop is CASSEDRGWGGKLFF. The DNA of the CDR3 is TGTGCCAGCAGTGAAGACAGGGGTTGGGGTGGAAAACTGTTTTTT.

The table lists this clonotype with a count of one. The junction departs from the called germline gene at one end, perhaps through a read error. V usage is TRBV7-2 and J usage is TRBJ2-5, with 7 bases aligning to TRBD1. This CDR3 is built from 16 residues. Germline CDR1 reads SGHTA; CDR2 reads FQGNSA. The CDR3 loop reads CAGSYRQGRGGETQYF. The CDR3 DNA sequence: TGTGCCGGCAGCTACCGACAGGGCCGGGGCGGAGAGACCCAGTACTTC.

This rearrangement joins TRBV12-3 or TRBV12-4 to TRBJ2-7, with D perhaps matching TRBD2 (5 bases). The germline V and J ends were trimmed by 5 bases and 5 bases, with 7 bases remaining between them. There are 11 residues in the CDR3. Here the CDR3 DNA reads TGTGCCAGCAGTCAGCGGAACGAGCAGTACTTC. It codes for CASSQRNEQYF.